This TCR beta chain is from a study of Ad26.COV2.S vaccination and SARS-CoV-2 variants. Study at large: COV1001, an Ad26.COV2.S trial, supplied this vaccine-arm donor.

The treatment here: roughly 19 received Ad26.COV2.S at low or high dose, single or two shots; about 5 received placebo; per-sample allocation not given. Samples came from day 63 after the first vaccine or placebo injection. Spike of the Wuhan-strain SARS-CoV-2 was expressed by an Ad26 vector, which formed the vaccine. A remark on this clone: This CDR3 is also generated by other DNA sequences in the sample.

The method was immunoSEQ multiplex PCR; TCRdb's version includes in-frame clones alone and lacks a portion of them. The sample shows about 350,000 clones, 88% of them seen only once. V lost 5 bases and J lost 7; bases outside the gene matches: 7. CDR3 size: 13 residues. Germline loops: CDR1 SGHAT, CDR2 FQDESV (reference sequence). This rearrangement joins TRBV11-1 to TRBJ1-2, with 7 bases identical to TRBD1. Sample: peripheral blood, taken in a trial of Ad26.COV2.S vaccine versus placebo. The clonotype comes from a person aged 18-60 years who received the Ad26.COV2.S COVID-19 vaccine or a placebo. DNA for the CDR3: TGTGCCAGCAGCCTAGACAGGGTCGGTGGCTACACCTTC. Protein: CASSLDRVGGYTF.